This record covers a single T cell receptor (beta chain). These data come from a study of blood T cell repertoires in COVID-19. At the level of the study: Some COVID-19 samples were acute and others convalescent; all came from the United States, Italy and Spain. From T cells, B-cell-depleted T cells, or PBMCs came the material, which was cDNA or gDNA.

TCRdb's table, derived via immunoSEQ multiplex PCR, lists solely in-frame clones and lacks some. The data hold approximately 130,000 clones, with roughly 86% observed a single time. Sequencing was performed on peripheral blood. This sequence originates from a human donor in a cohort sampled during active COVID-19.

CDR3 protein: CASSFDSQGGAFF. The CDR3 nucleotides read TGTGCCAGCAGCTTTGACAGCCAGGGGGGAGCTTTCTTT. The rearrangement joins TRBV7-3 to TRBJ1-1; 7 bases are a match to TRBD1. Germline CDR1 is SGHTA and CDR2 is FQGTGA. With V trimmed by 3 bases and J by 10 bases, 8 bases remained unmatched. This CDR3 spans 13 amino acids. Full variable domain (rest looked up from reference TRBV7-3 and TRBJ1-1): GAGVSQTPSNKVTEKGKYVELRCDPISGHTALYWYRQSLGQGPEFLIYFQGTGAADDSGLPNDRFFAVRPEGSVSTLKIQRTERGDSAVYLCASSFDSQGGAFFGQGTRLTVV.